Each of the 2 T cell receptor beta chains below was sequenced from the same sample in a study of CD8+CD57+ T cells in acquired aplastic anemia. TCR beta VDJ and CDR3 were profiled, and genomic DNA was the template. TCRdb re-analysed the reads in MiXCR, keeping a single row per CDR3 protein. The data hold around 200,000 distinct CDR3 sequences, with approximately 48% observed a single time. For sequencing, patients were chosen who had shown expansion of CD8+CD57+ cells by flow cytometry. Sequencing was carried out using sorted CD4+, CD8+, or CD8+CD57+ T cells (not recorded which) from PBMCs. Source of these receptors: a human donor with aplastic anemia.

Of note for this clonotype: A much larger clone differs from this one at a single base, so this may be a read error. The chain couples TRBV20-1 to TRBJ2-1; 8 nucleotides align to TRBD2. The CDR3 runs 14 residues. Germline CDR1 DFQATT, CDR2 SNEGSKA (reference sequence). CDR3 residues: CSARLALDYNEQLF. The CDR3 DNA is TGCAGTGCCAGACTAGCGCTGGACTACAATGAGCAGCTCTTC.

The chain recombines TRBV6-1 with TRBJ1-2; D is possibly TRBD1 (5 bases). From germline, CDR1 is MNHNS and CDR2 SASEGT. Trimming removed 0 bases at V and 1 base at J, with 21 bases between. The CDR3 sequence is 19 residues long. This CDR3 is CASSEAFVRGGPHNYGYTF. The CDR3 nucleotides are TGTGCCAGCAGTGAAGCGTTTGTTAGGGGCGGACCGCATAACTATGGCTACACCTTC.